Given below is one TCR beta chain in context. This entry comes from a study of T cell changes during pregnancy in multiple sclerosis. This CDR3 contains 17 residues. Trimming pared 0 bases from V and 4 bases from J, leaving 15 bases between. Per germline, CDR1 LGHNA and CDR2 YNFKEQ. The protocol was immunoSEQ multiplex PCR, while the TCRdb copy is restricted to in-frame clones and leaves out a portion. The sample has 45,000 or so clones, approximately 91% seen once. The V gene is TRBV4-2, the J gene TRBJ2-2, with D perhaps TRBD2 (6 bases). This specimen was CD8+ T cells from peripheral blood mononuclear cells, taken after pregnancy. The sequence derives from a female donor with multiple sclerosis, enrolled in a pregnancy study. The CDR3 loop is CASSQDGREQPTGELFF. As DNA, the CDR3 is TGTGCCAGCAGCCAAGACGGGCGGGAACAGCCCACCGGGGAGCTGTTTTTT.